A single sample is the source of the 27 T cell receptor beta chains below, sequenced in a study of CD8 T cells in ankylosing spondylitis. Using its own MiXCR run on the 5' RACE reads, TCRdb lists one record per CDR3 protein. This sample carries more than 150,000 distinct CDR3 sequences, 10% to 15% of them seen once, and the ten largest clones take approximately 10%. The sequenced material came from blood, either unsorted or a sorted T cell fraction (not recorded which). These receptors originate from a female donor with ankylosing spondylitis or in good health (not recorded which).

This clonotype was counted ten times or more. The chain has TRBV7-2 and TRBJ2-3; 7 bases are a match to TRBD2. This CDR3 is 16 amino acids long. J gave up 0 bases and V 4 bases, and 7 bases lay outside the gene matches. Germline V gene lookup returns CDR1 SGHTA and CDR2 FQGNSA. The CDR3 here is CASSWAGRESTDTQYF. CDR3 coding DNA: TGTGCCAGCAGCTGGGCGGGGCGGGAGAGCACAGATACGCAGTATTTT.

The chain joins TRBV15 to TRBJ2-5; 8 bases agree with TRBD2. Unmatched junction bases numbered 6, after V lost 5 bases and J lost 4 bases. The CDR3 runs 14 residues. CDR1 LNHNV and CDR2 YYDKDF come from the germline V gene (reference sequence). The CDR3 spells CATSLPAGGETQYF. CDR3 nucleotide sequence: TGTGCCACCAGCCTCCCCGCGGGGGGAGAGACCCAGTACTTC.

Details on this clonotype: A much larger clone lies one base from this, so it may be a read error. The rearrangement joins TRBV7-9 to TRBJ1-3, with TRBD1 matching 9 bases. Germline CDR1 reads SEHNR; CDR2 reads FQNEAQ (reference sequence). The CDR3 runs 15 residues. This CDR3 is CASSLDRGTGDTIYF. CDR3 in DNA: TGTGCCAGCAGCTTGGACAGGGGAACTGGAGACACCATATATTTT.

There are many counts of this clonotype. CDR3 residues: CASSASTYEQYF. CDR3 nucleotide sequence: TGTGCCAGCAGCGCCAGTACCTACGAGCAGTACTTC. This chain joins TRBV7-2 and TRBJ2-7, with D uncertain. Germline lookup yields CDR1 SGHTA and CDR2 FQGNSA. V was cut by 5 bases and J by 2 bases, with 7 bases left in between. CDR3 length: 12 amino acids.

This clonotype appeared many times. CDR3 DNA sequence: TGTGCCAGCAGCCCGGACCTAAGGGAGCTGTTTTTT. Translation gives CASSPDLRELFF. The V gene is TRBV9, the J gene TRBJ2-2; D not certain. V lost 4 bases to trimming and J lost 9 bases, with 10 bases between them. Per germline, CDR1 SGDLS and CDR2 YYNGEE. CDR3 length equals 12 residues.

In this sample, this clonotype turned up a few times. The chain recombines TRBV6-1 with TRBJ1-2; 7 bases agree with TRBD1. Germline V gene lookup returns CDR1 MNHNS and CDR2 SASEGT. V trimming: 0 bases; J trimming: 4 bases; junction bases outside the gene matches: 2. The CDR3 sequence is 14 residues long. The CDR3 region is CASSEAGTAYGYTF. CDR3 in DNA: TGTGCCAGCAGTGAAGCCGGGACAGCCTATGGCTACACCTTC.

This clonotype was counted ten times or more. The chain links TRBV20-1 to TRBJ2-1, with 11 bases fitting TRBD2. In germline, CDR1 is DFQATT, CDR2 SNEGSKA (reference sequence). This CDR3 comprises 20 residues. Trimming at V came to 0 bases and at J to 1 base, leaving 14 bases not matched to a gene. CDR3 sequence reads: CSARETSGSPRELSYNEQFF. Written as DNA, the CDR3 is TGCAGTGCTAGAGAAACTAGCGGGAGTCCAAGAGAGCTATCCTACAATGAGCAGTTCTTC.

This chain uses TRBV29-1 with TRBJ2-1, with 7 bases fitting TRBD2. CDR3 length: 9 amino acids. The J segment lost 15 bases and the V segment lost 7 bases, leaving 6 bases of the junction unmatched. Germline assignment: CDR1 SQVTM and CDR2 ANQGSEA. The CDR3 DNA reads as TGCAGCGCCGGGACTAAGAGGTTCTTC. The encoded protein is CSAGTKRFF.

This clonotype occurred a few times. The chain employs TRBV7-9 and TRBJ2-1, with D perhaps being TRBD1 or TRBD2 (5 bases each). CDR3 length: 15 residues. Germline lookup yields CDR1 SEHNR and CDR2 FQNEAQ (reference sequence). V was cut by 1 base and J by 3 bases, with 10 bases left in between. CDR3 coding DNA: TGTGCCAGCAGCTTAGTTCCAGGGAGCTACAATGAGCAGTTCTTC. Translation gives CASSLVPGSYNEQFF.

This clonotype was detected a few times. J is TRBJ2-1 and V is TRBV7-2; TRBD2 matches at 11 bases. The CDR3 consists of 15 residues. V lost 3 bases, J lost 4 bases, and 2 bases stayed unmatched. Germline V CDR1 and CDR2: SGHTA, FQGNSA. As DNA, the CDR3 is TGTGCCAGCAGCTTTAGGACTAGCGGGTACAATGAGCAGTTCTTC. Translating it yields CASSFRTSGYNEQFF.

The chain combines TRBV21-1 with TRBJ2-5; the table names TRBD2, a call not compared with the DNA. TRBV21-1 has pseudogene status. The CDR3 has 16 residues. The CDR3 spells CASSKPTSGREETQYF. Written as DNA, the CDR3 is TGTGCCAGCAGCAAACCCACTAGCGGGAGAGAGGAGACCCAGTACTTC.

The CDR3 loop reads CSARGEKLFF. In DNA form, the CDR3 reads TGCAGCGCCCGGGGCGAAAAACTGTTTTTT. The rearrangement joins TRBV29-1 to TRBJ1-4; a possible D gene is TRBD1 (5 bases). V lost 7 bases to trimming and J lost 8 bases, with 8 bases between them. CDR3 length: 10 residues. Germline V gives CDR1 SQVTM, CDR2 ANQGSEA.

In this sample, this clonotype turned up many times. This sequence joins TRBV6-1 and TRBJ1-1, with TRBD1 identical over 10 bases. V trimming: 3 bases; J trimming: 4 bases; junction bases outside the gene matches: 8. Germline V gene data show CDR1 as MNHNS and CDR2 as SASEGT. The CDR3 runs to 16 residues. The CDR3 spells CASSDDRDRGPTEAFF. The CDR3 DNA is TGTGCCAGCAGTGACGATCGGGACAGGGGACCCACTGAAGCTTTCTTT.

This clonotype was counted many times. This chain joins TRBV5-1 and TRBJ1-1, with D tentatively TRBD1 (5 bases). The germline V gene has CDR1 SGHRS and CDR2 YFSETQ. This CDR3 has 14 residues. V was clipped by 2 bases and J by 0 bases, with 8 bases between them. CDR3 nucleotide sequence: TGCGCCAGCAGCTTTGGGGGGGTGAACACTGAAGCTTTCTTT. This codes for CASSFGGVNTEAFF.

The chain employs TRBV12-3 or TRBV12-4 and TRBJ2-2; the match to TRBD2 covers 8 bases. With 8 bases clipped from V and 4 bases from J, the junction kept 9 bases outside the gene matches. This CDR3 comprises 15 residues. The CDR3 DNA is TGTGCCAGCCGACTCGGGACTAGACCCACCGGGGAGCTGTTTTTT. Translating it yields CASRLGTRPTGELFF.

At least ten counts were recorded for this clonotype. V gene TRBV11-2 combines with J gene TRBJ2-3; D is tentatively TRBD1 or TRBD2 (5 bases each). The CDR3 consists of 15 residues. Per the germline V gene, CDR1 is SGHAT and CDR2 is FQNNGV. Deletions cut 4 bases from V and 6 bases from J, with 17 bases between. In DNA form, the CDR3 reads TGTGCCAGCAGCTCCGGGACCTTCTCCCTGGATACGCAGTATTTT. Translation: CASSSGTFSLDTQYF.

As for this clonotype: This may be a read error, as it is one base from a much larger clone. The chain combines TRBV7-3 with TRBJ2-1; 7 positions agree with TRBD1. CDR1 and CDR2 from the germline V gene are SGHTA and FQGTGA. CDR3 length: 14 amino acids. The CDR3 DNA reads as TGTGCCAGCAACTTAATGATGGAACAGGGGCCAAAGTTCTTC. Amino acids: CASNLMMEQGPKFF.

This clonotype showed up just a few times. The chain combines TRBV7-2 with TRBJ2-7, with a tentative D call TRBD2 (6 bases). The CDR3 totals 15 residues. The ends were cut back, 5 bases at V and 3 bases at J, with 17 bases in the middle. The germline gives CDR1 SGHTA, CDR2 FQGNSA. Here the CDR3 DNA reads TGTGCCAGCAGCATGGGACTCGGAGGGATCTACGAGCAGTACTTC. Protein product: CASSMGLGGIYEQYF.

A word on this clonotype: A much larger clone lies a single base off, so this may be a read error. V and J are TRBV7-2 and TRBJ2-2; D is ambiguous. Germline CDR1 SGHTA, CDR2 FQGNSA. V shed 2 bases and J shed 6 bases, with 10 bases lying between them. This CDR3 has 14 amino acids. The CDR3 loop is CASSLTTTAGELFF. In DNA form, the CDR3 reads TGTGCCAGCAGCTTAACTACAACGGCCGGGGAGCTGTTTTTT. Supplemented by reference TRBV7-2 and TRBJ2-2, the full variable domain reads GAGVSQSPSNKVTEKGKDVELRCDPISGHTALYWYRQSLGQGLEFLIYFQGNSAPDKSGLPSDRFSAERTGGSVSTLTIQRTQQEDSAVYLCASSLTTTAGELFFGEGSRLTVL.

V gene TRBV15 combines with J gene TRBJ2-6; 9 nucleotides match TRBD2. The CDR3 extends over 20 amino acids. J was trimmed by 0 bases and V by 3 bases; bases with no gene match: 12. Germline V gene lookup returns CDR1 LNHNV and CDR2 YYDKDF (reference sequence). CDR3 DNA sequence: TGTGCCACCAGCAGTCCAGCAGCGACTAGCGGCTACTCTGGGGCCAACGTCCTGACTTTC. Amino acids: CATSSPAATSGYSGANVLTF.

With regard to this clonotype: A much bigger clone sits one base away, suggesting this may be a read error. The V and J genes are TRBV7-8 and TRBJ2-1, with a possible D match to TRBD2 (6 bases). V was clipped by 2 bases and J by 5 bases, with 13 bases between them. The CDR3 has 15 amino acids. Germline assignment: CDR1 SGHVS and CDR2 FQNEAQ. In DNA, the CDR3 is TGTGCCAGCAGCTTAAGGAGGGTAGCCGACAATGAGCAGTTCTTC. Translating gives CASSLRRVADNEQFF.

The chain recombines TRBV12-3 or TRBV12-4 with TRBJ2-7; possible D gene TRBD1, 7 bases. The V and J ends lost 7 bases and 3 bases respectively, with 13 bases between them. The CDR3 is 13 amino acids. The CDR3 DNA reads as TGTGCCAGCAAGGCGCAGGGGGGCTACGAGCAGTACTTC. Translated, it gives CASKAQGGYEQYF.

This clonotype appeared a few times. The gene calls are TRBV11-2 and TRBJ2-7; TRBD1 is a possible D gene (6 bases). The CDR3 length is 15 residues. CDR1 and CDR2 from the germline V gene are SGHAT and FQNNGV. V was pared by 1 base and J by 0 bases, with 10 bases between. The CDR3 DNA follows: TGTGCCAGCAGCTTAGGGGCAGGGGACTCCTACGAGCAGTACTTC. Amino acid sequence: CASSLGAGDSYEQYF.

The rearrangement joins TRBV29-1 to TRBJ2-3; D assignment may be TRBD1 or TRBD2 (5 bases each). Per germline, CDR1 SQVTM and CDR2 ANQGSEA. The CDR3 extends over 14 amino acids. The ends were cut back, 6 bases at V and 4 bases at J, with 17 bases in the middle. The CDR3 DNA is TGCAGCGTGAACGGGGCTGAATGGGCAGATACGCAGTATTTT. Protein sequence: CSVNGAEWADTQYF.

Comments on this clonotype: A read error is possible here, since a much larger clone lies one base away. The V and J genes are TRBV5-1 and TRBJ2-2; TRBD1 matches 7 bases. The CDR3 has 16 residues. Germline CDR1 and CDR2: SGHRS and YFSETQ. CDR3 coding DNA: TGCGCCAGCAGTTACAATCCGGGACAGAACACCGGGAAGCTGTTTTTT. Its translation: CASSYNPGQNTGKLFF.

This clonotype was observed at least ten times. The chain joins TRBV27 to TRBJ1-3; TRBD1 is a possible D gene (5 bases). The CDR3 has 15 amino acids. Trimming removed 5 bases at V and 2 bases at J, with 13 bases between. Germline assignment: CDR1 MNHEY and CDR2 SMNVEV (reference sequence). CDR3 residues: CASSVTGTAGNTIYF. For the CDR3, the DNA is TGTGCCAGCAGTGTAACCGGGACTGCTGGAAACACCATATATTTT.

This clonotype showed up many times. V and J are TRBV12-3 or TRBV12-4 and TRBJ2-1; the D gene is possibly TRBD1 (6 bases). CDR3 size: 14 residues. V was cut by 7 bases and J by 0 bases, with 10 bases left in between. CDR3 loop: CASTVDSSYNEQFF. CDR3 DNA sequence: TGTGCCAGCACCGTGGACAGCTCCTACAATGAGCAGTTCTTC.